This T cell receptor (beta chain) was profiled in a study of response to subunit inactivated influenza vaccine. TCRdb itself ran the RT-PCR reads through MiXCR, one entry per CDR3 protein. The top ten hold 10% of the sample, which has hundreds of thousands of distinct CDR3 sequences, around 20% seen once. General study points: Authors proposed each seasonal influenza vaccination draws in few new T cells.

About this clonotype itself: Its cognate antigen is unknown.

The junction had 14 bases not matched to a gene; V was cut back by 6 bases and J by 0 bases. The CDR3 extends over 18 amino acids. The chain carries TRBV12-3 or TRBV12-4 and TRBJ2-7, with TRBD2 identical over 10 bases. The receptor was isolated from a man between 50 and 75 years old who received an inactivated influenza vaccine. Material: PBMCs from blood, obtained roughly 20 months after vaccination. Here the CDR3 DNA reads TGTGCCAGCAGGGGGGGGGCCTCCGGGACTAGCGACTCCTACGAGCAGTACTTC. Its protein product is CASRGGASGTSDSYEQYF.